The 20 T cell receptor beta chains listed next were all sequenced from one sample in a study of post-analysis software for immune sequencing data. Overall study results and limits: In patients, TRBV5-6, TRBV5-1 and TRBV20-1 belonged to roughly 5 TRBV segments found more frequently than in controls.

cDNA libraries of TCR beta carried unique molecular identifiers. One entry per CDR3 protein results from TCRdb running MiXCR on the PCR reads. The sample lists about half a million distinct CDR3 sequences, roughly 34% occurring once. These receptors have no identified antigens. The material sequenced was blood. These receptors came from a girl aged 2 to 17 with multiple sclerosis.

The V call is TRBV7-2, the J call TRBJ1-3; tentatively, D is TRBD1 (5 bases). V was trimmed by 5 bases and J by 0 bases, leaving 11 bases between them. Germline CDR1 is SGHTA and CDR2 is FQGNSA. The CDR3 length is 15 residues. The CDR3 DNA is TGTGCCAGCAGCATCCAGGGATTCTCTGGAAACACCATATATTTT. Its translation is CASSIQGFSGNTIYF.

This chain connects TRBV2 to TRBJ2-7; D might be TRBD1 (6 bases). CDR1 is SNHLY, CDR2 FYNNEI, per germline. CDR3 length equals 15 residues. Deletions cut 1 base from V and 0 bases from J, with 10 bases between. The CDR3 nucleotides are TGTGCCAGCAGTGAAGGGCAGGGGAGCTCCTACGAGCAGTACTTC. It is translated as CASSEGQGSSYEQYF.

This clonotype was seen a few times. V usage is TRBV5-6 and J usage is TRBJ2-3; weak D call: TRBD1 (5 bases). This CDR3 spans 18 amino acids. Germline CDR1 reads SGHDT; CDR2 reads YYEEEE. Trimming stripped 5 bases from V and 4 bases from J, with 26 bases between. The CDR3 coding sequence is TGTGCCAGCAGTTTACCCACTTTGACAGCTCCAAATTCAGATACGCAGTATTTT. Protein: CASSLPTLTAPNSDTQYF.

This clonotype was picked up a small number of times. V usage is TRBV5-5 and J usage is TRBJ1-2, with D unresolved. The V end lost 1 base, the J end lost 7 bases, and 11 bases lay between the germline ends. Per germline, CDR1 SGHKS and CDR2 YYEKEE (reference sequence). CDR3 length: 13 residues. The CDR3: CASSLLVVGGYTF. The CDR3 DNA sequence: TGTGCCAGCAGCTTGCTGGTGGTCGGTGGCTACACCTTC.

With regard to this clonotype: This could be a read error, since a much larger clone is one nucleotide away. This chain uses TRBV6-1 with TRBJ2-5; TRBD2 is a possible D gene (7 bases). CDR3 size: 12 residues. With 8 bases removed from V and 13 bases from J, the gap between germline ends came to 20 bases. Germline V gene sequence: CDR1 MNHNS, CDR2 SASEGT. CDR3 sequence reads: CASSNRDYEPYF. The CDR3, as DNA: TGTGCCAGCTCTAACAGGGACTACGAGCCGTACTTC.

The rearrangement joins TRBV5-1 to TRBJ2-4; the match to TRBD2 covers 7 bases. Germline V CDR1 and CDR2: SGHRS, YFSETQ. V dropped 3 bases and J dropped 13; count of bases not matched to a gene: 16. This CDR3 region has 15 residues. In DNA form, the CDR3 reads TGCGCCAGCAGCTCTCTGTGGACTAGTCACTATGAGCAGTACTTC. It translates to CASSSLWTSHYEQYF.

This clonotype was recorded at least ten times. The genes are TRBV20-1 and TRBJ2-5, with 8 bases matching TRBD2. There are 16 residues in the CDR3. Germline CDR1 reads DFQATT; CDR2 reads SNEGSKA (reference sequence). V lost 6 bases, J lost 3 bases, and 15 bases stayed unmatched. CDR3 loop: CSAEPRGSGVEETQYF. CDR3 DNA sequence: TGCAGTGCCGAACCAAGGGGTAGCGGGGTGGAAGAGACCCAGTACTTC.

This clonotype was seen a single time. J is TRBJ1-2 and V is TRBV20-1, with a weak D call TRBD1 (6 bases). CDR1 and CDR2 (germline): DFQATT, SNEGSKA (reference sequence). The CDR3 runs to 13 residues. Trimming removed 5 bases at V and 5 bases at J, with 15 bases between. As DNA, the CDR3 is TGCAGTGCTTTCCTTCGACAGGAGTATGGCTACACCTTC. Translated, it gives CSAFLRQEYGYTF.

This clonotype was counted between two and nine times. V and J are TRBV6-2 or TRBV6-3 and TRBJ2-7, with 8 bases matching TRBD1. The CDR3 runs to 15 residues. In germline, CDR1 is MNHEY, CDR2 SVGEGT. The V and J ends lost 2 bases and 3 bases, in that order; junction bases with no gene match: 6. The CDR3 loop reads CASSYTTGALYEQYF. CDR3 coding DNA: TGTGCCAGCAGTTACACGACAGGGGCCCTCTACGAGCAGTACTTC.

In this sample, this clonotype turned up a few times. The chain is built from TRBV7-2 and TRBJ2-1; 9 bases are shared with TRBD2. CDR3 length: 17 residues. CDR1 SGHTA and CDR2 FQGNSA come from the germline V gene. V lost 5 bases and J lost 4; bases outside the gene matches: 12. The CDR3 region is CASSHRATSGLYNEQFF. The CDR3 nucleotides read TGTGCCAGCAGCCATAGGGCGACTAGCGGTTTATACAATGAGCAGTTCTTC. Full variable domain (rest looked up from reference TRBV7-2 and TRBJ2-1): GAGVSQSPSNKVTEKGKDVELRCDPISGHTALYWYRQSLGQGLEFLIYFQGNSAPDKSGLPSDRFSAERTGGSVSTLTIQRTQQEDSAVYLCASSHRATSGLYNEQFFGPGTRLTVL.

This chain uses TRBV5-1 with TRBJ2-5; 7 nucleotides line up with TRBD2. The germline V gene encodes CDR1 SGHRS and CDR2 YFSETQ. The V segment lost 4 bases and the J segment 11 bases; nucleotides outside the gene matches: 26. The CDR3 has 18 residues. The CDR3 region is CASSGASGNLVLTNEQYF. The CDR3 nucleotides are TGCGCCAGCAGCGGGGCTAGCGGCAATCTAGTCCTTACTAATGAGCAGTACTTC.

The genes are TRBV13 and TRBJ2-7, with 9 bases lining up with TRBD1. Germline V CDR1 and CDR2: PRHDT, FYEKMQ (reference sequence). CDR3 size: 15 residues. Trimming removed 4 bases from V and 5 bases from J; junction bases left unmatched: 9. The CDR3 loop is CASSSTGGASHEQYF. Written as DNA, the CDR3 is TGTGCCAGCAGCTCCACAGGGGGCGCTTCCCACGAGCAGTACTTC.

In this sample, this clonotype turned up a few times. This rearrangement joins TRBV20-1 to TRBJ2-7; TRBD2 matches 8 bases. This CDR3 spans 13 amino acids. Germline V lookup: CDR1 DFQATT, CDR2 SNEGSKA (reference sequence). V dropped 4 bases and J dropped 2; count of bases not matched to a gene: 4. The DNA for the CDR3 is TGCAGTGCTACTAGCGGGTCTGCCTACGAGCAGTACTTC. Translation: CSATSGSAYEQYF.

V usage is TRBV7-9 and J usage is TRBJ2-2; D ambiguous. Germline CDR1 SEHNR, CDR2 FQNEAQ (reference sequence). Trimming left V 2 bases short and J 4 bases short, with 11 bases between. The CDR3 has 15 amino acids. CDR3 in amino acids: CASSLFSALTGELFF. The CDR3 DNA reads TGTGCCAGCAGCTTATTCTCGGCCCTCACCGGGGAGCTGTTTTTT.

This clonotype occurred a few times. This chain connects TRBV29-1 to TRBJ2-1; TRBD2 might be the D (6 bases). Trimming took 4 bases from V and 0 from J, leaving 10 bases between them. The CDR3 contains 14 residues. Germline V gene data show CDR1 as SQVTM and CDR2 as ANQGSEA. The CDR3 spells CSVVPSDSYNEQFF. The CDR3 DNA reads TGCAGCGTTGTCCCTAGCGACTCCTACAATGAGCAGTTCTTC.

V usage is TRBV23-1 and J usage is TRBJ2-7, with D unresolved. TRBV23-1 is reported as an ORF; its role is uncertain. The germline V and J ends were trimmed by 4 bases and 6 bases, with 13 bases remaining between them. The CDR3 contains 13 residues. Here the CDR3 reads CASSLSRVIEQYF. The CDR3 bases are TGCGCCAGCAGTCTTAGTAGGGTTATCGAGCAGTACTTC.

The table lists this clonotype with a few counts. V usage is TRBV4-1 and J usage is TRBJ2-1, with a tentative D call TRBD1 (6 bases). Germline V lookup: CDR1 MGHRA, CDR2 YSYEKL. Trimming cost V 5 bases and J 4 bases, with 15 bases left between them. The CDR3 is 15 residues long. In DNA, the CDR3 is TGCGCCAGCAGCACAACGGGACAACCTTACAATGAGCAGTTCTTC. Translated, it gives CASSTTGQPYNEQFF.

This clonotype is a singleton in its sample. The genes are TRBV6-6 and TRBJ2-1; D call uncertain. This CDR3 spans 14 amino acids. Trimming removed 11 bases from V and 3 bases from J, with 17 bases in between. The germline V gene encodes CDR1 MNHNY and CDR2 SVGAGI (reference sequence). This CDR3 is CACGALTGYNEQFF. The DNA for the CDR3 is TGTGCCTGTGGAGCCCTGACGGGCTACAATGAGCAGTTCTTC.

On this clonotype itself: One end of the junction is discordant with germline, which a read error may explain. This sequence joins TRBV5-1 and TRBJ1-4; 7 bases match TRBD1. Per the germline V gene, CDR1 is SGHRS and CDR2 is YFSETQ. The CDR3 totals 16 residues. CDR3 protein: CASSQGQHTTSEKLFF. CDR3 bases: TGCGCCAGCAGCCAGGGACAGCATACAACTAGTGAAAAACTGTTTTTT.

This clonotype was picked up a small number of times. Relative to the germline gene, one junction end is altered; a read error may explain this. The rearrangement uses TRBV5-1 and TRBJ2-5; D remains unclear. This CDR3 is 15 amino acids long. Germline values: CDR1 SGHRS, CDR2 YFSETQ. CDR3 loop: CVSSLLGREMETQYF. The CDR3 bases are TGCGTCAGCAGCTTGTTGGGCAGAGAAATGGAGACCCAGTACTTC.